Presented here are 25 T cell receptor beta chains from one specimen sequenced in a study of shared clonotypes between healthy human individuals. Clones were sequenced by immunoSEQ multiplex PCR, and TCRdb holds only the in-frame ones, with some missing. This table has some 1,900,000 clones, around 96% appearing once. Positive CCR7 selection of CD45RO-negative cells yielded the naive CD8 cells, and terminally differentiated effector memory CD45RA+ cells were excluded. What was sequenced was naive CD8+ T cells sorted from blood. The receptors derive from a young man in good health.

The chain combines TRBV5-4 with TRBJ1-1, with a weak D call TRBD1 (6 bases). V lost 10 bases and J lost 1, with 14 bases in between. CDR3 length: 13 residues. Germline loops: CDR1 SGHNT, CDR2 YYREEE (reference sequence). CDR3 residues: CACWGARNTEAFF. CDR3 DNA sequence: TGTGCCTGCTGGGGGGCAAGGAACACTGAAGCTTTCTTT.

The chain links TRBV4-3 to TRBJ2-1; no definite D call. The CDR3 is made up of 14 amino acids. Trimming shortened V by 2 bases and J by 4 bases, and 9 bases separated the two germline ends. CDR1 is LGHNA and CDR2 is YSLEER in the germline V gene. In nucleotides, the CDR3 is TGCGCCAGCAGCCAACATCTAGATTACAATGAGCAGTTCTTC. Its protein product is CASSQHLDYNEQFF.

The rearrangement links TRBV4-2 to TRBJ2-7, with 8 bases aligning to TRBD2. Looked up from germline, CDR1 is LGHNA and CDR2 is YNFKEQ. The CDR3 contains 16 residues. V lost 0 bases, J lost 3 bases, and 7 bases stayed unmatched. CDR3 amino acids: CASSQEGLGPDYEQYF. The CDR3, as DNA: TGTGCCAGCAGCCAAGAGGGACTAGGGCCAGACTACGAGCAGTACTTC.

The V gene is TRBV4-1, the J gene TRBJ1-2; no firm D call. Germline CDR1 and CDR2: MGHRA and YSYEKL. Trimming shortened V by 0 bases and J by 6 bases, and 11 bases separated the two germline ends. This CDR3 has 14 residues. The DNA of the CDR3 is TGCGCCAGCAGCCAAGATTTTGGTCTCCATGGCTACACCTTC. This codes for CASSQDFGLHGYTF.

The chain combines TRBV27 with TRBJ2-2; D not certain. CDR3 length: 16 amino acids. Trimming removed 2 bases from V and 0 bases from J, with 10 bases in between. Germline-derived CDR1 and CDR2 are MNHEY and SMNVEV (reference sequence). Here the CDR3 DNA reads TGTGCCAGCAGTTTACAACACGTCGCGAACACCGGGGAGCTGTTTTTT. It yields the protein CASSLQHVANTGELFF.

The chain couples TRBV6-5 to TRBJ2-7; D might be TRBD1 or TRBD2, each matching 5 bases. This CDR3 region has 15 residues. Germline V lookup: CDR1 MNHEY, CDR2 SVGAGI. The V end was cut by 6 bases, the J end by 1 base, with 16 bases between. CDR3 nucleotide sequence: TGTGCCAGCAGCAACGGTGGGGACGGTTCCTACGAGCAGTACTTC. Protein product: CASSNGGDGSYEQYF.

The chain uses TRBV30 and TRBJ2-3, with D unclear. V shed 2 bases and J shed 0 bases, with 12 bases lying between them. Germline V gene sequence: CDR1 GTSNPN, CDR2 SVGIG (reference sequence). This CDR3 is 15 amino acids long. This chain's CDR3 is CAWSPGITSTDTQYF. DNA of the CDR3: TGTGCCTGGAGTCCCGGAATCACTAGCACAGATACGCAGTATTTT.

The chain joins TRBV7-8 to TRBJ2-1; the D gene is possibly TRBD1 (6 bases). The V gene lost 0 bases and the J gene lost 8 bases, with 11 bases spanning the gap. Germline V CDR1 and CDR2: SGHVS, FQNEAQ. The CDR3 loop spans 14 amino acids. DNA for the CDR3: TGTGCCAGCAGCTTAGCTACAGGGAGCGATGAGCAGTTCTTC. Translation: CASSLATGSDEQFF.

A remark on this clone: Since a much larger clone is just one base distant, this may be a read error. The chain links TRBV6-5 to TRBJ1-1; 7 bases agree with TRBD1. Germline CDR1 is MNHEY and CDR2 is SVGAGI. V lost 2 bases and J lost 7; bases outside the gene matches: 7. CDR3 length: 14 residues. CDR3 in DNA: TGTGCCAGCAGTTACACCCGGACAGGCAATGAAGCTTTCTTT. This gives the protein CASSYTRTGNEAFF.

The genes are TRBV7-3 and TRBJ2-3; TRBD1 or TRBD2 may be the D gene (5 bases each). The CDR3 totals 18 residues. Trimming shortened V by 3 bases and J by 0 bases, and 19 bases separated the two germline ends. Looked up from germline, CDR1 is SGHTA and CDR2 is FQGTGA. CDR3 DNA: TGTGCCAGCAGCTTTAAAAGGGAGCCGGGACCTAGCACAGATACGCAGTATTTT. Its translation is CASSFKREPGPSTDTQYF.

The rearrangement joins TRBV28 to TRBJ2-1; no clear D gene. Germline lookup yields CDR1 MDHEN and CDR2 SYDVKM. The CDR3 has 11 amino acids. Trimming cost V 4 bases and J 6 bases, with 4 bases left between them. The CDR3 protein is CASSYPNEQFF. In DNA, the CDR3 is TGTGCCAGCAGTTACCCCAATGAGCAGTTCTTC.

The chain uses TRBV6-1 and TRBJ2-3, with a weak D call TRBD1 (7 bases). V lost 10 bases to trimming and J lost 4 bases, with 18 bases between them. Germline lookup yields CDR1 MNHNS and CDR2 SASEGT. The CDR3 runs 14 residues. The CDR3, as DNA: TGTGCCACGGTAGGGGGCGGAGGGGCAGATACGCAGTATTTT. It specifies CATVGGGGADTQYF.

The chain uses TRBV25-1 and TRBJ1-2; D call uncertain. The CDR3 length is 11 residues. V lost 8 bases, J lost 5 bases, and 9 bases lay in between. Germline V gives CDR1 MGHDK, CDR2 SYGVNS. The CDR3 sequence is CASFFGYGYTF. The CDR3 DNA reads TGTGCCAGCTTCTTTGGGTATGGCTACACCTTC.

This chain links TRBV4-3 with TRBJ1-3; a weak D match, TRBD1 (5 bases). Trimming shortened V by 1 base and J by 0 bases, and 19 bases separated the two germline ends. Looked up from germline, CDR1 is LGHNA and CDR2 is YSLEER. This CDR3 is 19 amino acids long. The CDR3 region has the DNA TGCGCCAGCAGCCAAGCGGAGGGGACCCAGGATTCCTCTGGAAACACCATATATTTT. Protein product: CASSQAEGTQDSSGNTIYF.

This clone was recorded once. The chain links TRBV7-9 to TRBJ1-2, with D perhaps matching TRBD1 (5 bases). Between the trimmed V and J ends, which lost 5 bases and 3 bases, there was a span of 13 bases. This CDR3 has 14 amino acids. Germline CDR1 reads SEHNR; CDR2 reads FQNEAQ (reference sequence). CDR3 in amino acids: CASSRPDRHYGYTF. DNA of the CDR3: TGTGCCAGCAGCCGCCCCGACAGACACTATGGCTACACCTTC.

V gene TRBV28 combines with J gene TRBJ2-7; 7 bases agree with TRBD1. Trimming removed 7 bases from V and 3 bases from J; junction bases left unmatched: 6. The germline V gene has CDR1 MDHEN and CDR2 SYDVKM. The CDR3 totals 13 residues. The CDR3 nucleotides are TGTGCCAGCAACCGTGACAGGGACTACGAGCAGTACTTC. It yields the protein CASNRDRDYEQYF.

Notes on this clone: At the DNA level, this CDR3 is encoded by other sequences in the same sample as well. The chain has TRBV4-3 and TRBJ2-7; D gene ambiguous. V was shortened by 0 bases and J by 4 bases, with 13 bases between the two germline ends. CDR1 LGHNA and CDR2 YSLEER come from the germline V gene. This CDR3 has 15 amino acids. The CDR3 protein is CASSQDRNGGYEQYF. In DNA form, the CDR3 reads TGCGCCAGCAGCCAAGATCGAAATGGCGGATACGAGCAGTACTTC.

V and J are TRBV6-5 and TRBJ2-7; 7 bases are a match to TRBD1. CDR1 MNHEY and CDR2 SVGAGI come from the germline V gene. V lost 6 bases to trimming and J lost 4 bases; unmatched junction nucleotides: 6. This CDR3 contains 13 residues. CDR3 residues: CASREQGRYEQYF. CDR3 in DNA: TGTGCCAGCAGGGAACAGGGGCGGTACGAGCAGTACTTC.

The V call is TRBV18, the J call TRBJ2-7, with 8 positions matching TRBD1. Germline loops: CDR1 KGHSH, CDR2 LQKENI. The CDR3 is 16 amino acids. Trimming cost V 2 bases and J 0 bases; bases outside gene matches: 6. The CDR3 sequence is CASSPLGQGISYEQYF. The CDR3, as DNA: TGTGCCAGCTCACCATTAGGACAGGGTATCTCCTACGAGCAGTACTTC.

The chain uses TRBV6-5 and TRBJ1-5; D call uncertain. Germline V CDR1 and CDR2: MNHEY, SVGAGI. V lost 5 bases and J lost 4, with 9 bases in between. This CDR3 contains 13 residues. Written as DNA, the CDR3 is TGTGCCAGCAGTCAGGACGGGAATCAGCCCCAGCATTTT. Its translation: CASSQDGNQPQHF.

V usage is TRBV21-1 and J usage is TRBJ1-2. TRBV21-1 is a pseudogene locus. CDR3 length equals 14 residues. This CDR3 is CASSKSPGDYGYTF. Written as DNA, the CDR3 is TGTGCCAGCAGCAAATCACCGGGAGACTATGGCTACACCTTC.

V usage is TRBV6-5 and J usage is TRBJ2-7; D is perhaps TRBD2 (6 bases). Per the germline V gene, CDR1 is MNHEY and CDR2 is SVGAGI. V lost 7 bases and J 4 bases, leaving 20 bases between the germline ends. This CDR3 spans 15 amino acids. This CDR3 is CASNPGGTTWYEQYF. CDR3 DNA: TGTGCCAGCAACCCCGGGGGAACCACGTGGTACGAGCAGTACTTC.

J is TRBJ2-7 and V is TRBV4-3, with TRBD2 as a possible D gene (5 bases). V lost 1 base, J lost 3 bases, and 16 bases lay in between. CDR1 LGHNA and CDR2 YSLEER come from the germline V gene. There are 16 residues in the CDR3. CDR3 residues: CASSQAWTEDHYEQYF. The CDR3 nucleotides read TGCGCCAGCAGCCAAGCTTGGACTGAAGACCACTACGAGCAGTACTTC.

The rearrangement joins TRBV7-2 to TRBJ2-1; 7 bases agree with TRBD2. The ends lost 2 bases at V and 4 bases at J; junction bases unmatched: 5. The germline CDR1 and CDR2 sequences are SGHTA and FQGNSA. The CDR3 runs to 15 residues. The CDR3 region has the DNA TGTGCCAGCAGCTTAAGGCGGGGGATATACAATGAGCAGTTCTTC. It encodes CASSLRRGIYNEQFF.

The chain links TRBV6-6 to TRBJ2-1; 14 bases are a match to TRBD2. The junction had 2 bases not matched to a gene; V was cut back by 4 bases and J by 3 bases. The CDR3 spans 16 residues. Germline CDR1 is MNHNY and CDR2 is SVGAGI (reference sequence). In DNA form, the CDR3 reads TGTGCCAGCAGTTTAGGGACTAGCGGGAGCTACAATGAGCAGTTCTTC. Its translation is CASSLGTSGSYNEQFF.